This is a list of T cell receptor beta chains from one sample in a study of beta chain features in type 1 diabetes. Sequenced by immunoSEQ multiplex PCR; TCRdb stores in-frame clones only, minus some. This sample has more than 130,000 clones, with about 7% found just once. Specimen: central memory CD4+ T cells from blood. Source of these receptors: a woman aged 30 to 39 in good health. Both conserved end residues are part of each CDR3. The D gene is left open where the match is weak. Clone size appears in some rows only: once, few, many, or a class for an expanded clone.

CASSPGQVFNYGYTF | TGTGCCAGCAGCCCGGGACAGGTCTTTAACTATGGCTACACCTTC | TRBD1 | TRBJ1-2 | TRBV28 | NA
CASSSGGVTTDTQYF | TGTGCCAGCAGTTCAGGGGGCGTAACCACAGATACGCAGTATTTT | TRBD1 | TRBJ2-3 | TRBV6-5 | NA
CASGDRGRNQPQHF | TGTGCCAGCGGCGACAGGGGACGCAATCAGCCCCAGCATTTT | TRBD1 | TRBJ1-5 | TRBV6-1 | NA
CASSSLSTSGGSEQFF | TGTGCCAGTAGTAGCCTCTCGACATCGGGGGGGAGTGAGCAGTTCTTC | TRBD2 | TRBJ2-1 | TRBV19 | few
CSVGGHQTYNEQFF | TGCAGCGTTGGGGGACACCAGACGTACAATGAGCAGTTCTTC | NA | TRBJ2-1 | TRBV29-1 | many
CASSPQGAHTEAFF | TGTGCCAGCTCACCGCAGGGGGCTCACACTGAAGCTTTCTTT | TRBD1 | TRBJ1-1 | TRBV18 | few
CASSKQSHSTDTQYF | TGTGCCAGCTCAAAACAGTCACATAGCACAGATACGCAGTATTTT | NA | TRBJ2-3 | TRBV18 | NA
CASKPRDRVDEKLFF | TGTGCCAGCAAACCCCGGGACAGGGTAGATGAAAAACTGTTTTTT | TRBD1 | TRBJ1-4 | TRBV25-1 | few
CASREGQRQETQYF | TGCGCCAGCCGAGAAGGACAGCGCCAAGAGACCCAGTACTTC | NA | TRBJ2-5 | TRBV5-1 | NA
CASSSPMGGKTYEQYF | TGTGCCAGCAGCTCCCCCATGGGCGGGAAGACCTACGAGCAGTACTTC | NA | TRBJ2-7 | TRBV7-9 | NA
CASSLTGNPYEQYF | TGTGCCAGCAGTTTAACAGGGAACCCCTACGAGCAGTACTTC | NA | TRBJ2-7 | TRBV28 | few
CASSPGQVRETQYF | TGTGCCAGCTCGCCGGGACAGGTCAGGGAGACCCAGTACTTC | TRBD1 | TRBJ2-5 | TRBV18 | NA
CASSPGLANYEQYF | TGTGCCAGCAGCCCGGGACTAGCGAACTACGAGCAGTACTTC | TRBD2 | TRBJ2-7 | TRBV14 | NA
CASSYSGGADYNEQFF | TGTGCCAGCAGTTACTCAGGGGGCGCCGACTACAATGAGCAGTTCTTC | TRBD1 | TRBJ2-1 | TRBV6-6 | few
CASSYVAGKGEAFF | TGTGCCAGCAGTTACGTGGCGGGAAAGGGTGAAGCTTTCTTT | NA | TRBJ1-1 | TRBV6-5 | NA
CASSLSQGGAEKLFF | TGTGCCAGCAGCTTAAGCCAGGGCGGGGCTGAAAAACTGTTTTTT | NA | TRBJ1-4 | TRBV7-3 | NA
CASSFTDRNQETQYF | TGCGCCAGCAGCTTTACTGACAGAAACCAAGAGACCCAGTACTTC | NA | TRBJ2-5 | TRBV5-1 | few
CASSESLDRDSGYTF | TGTGCCAGCAGTGAATCCCTGGACAGGGATAGTGGCTACACCTTC | TRBD1 | TRBJ1-2 | TRBV6-1 | few
CASSQDNREGDTQYF | TGTGCCAGCAGCCAAGATAACCGGGAGGGGGATACGCAGTATTTT | TRBD2 | TRBJ2-3 | TRBV5-4 | few
CASSFVRVGETQYF | TGCGCCAGCAGCTTCGTCCGGGTCGGCGAGACCCAGTACTTC | NA | TRBJ2-5 | TRBV5-1 | few
CASSRGGTNEKLFF | TGCGCCAGCAGTCGGGGAGGGACTAATGAAAAACTGTTTTTT | NA | TRBJ1-4 | TRBV4-3 | NA
CASSLFSGMNEQFF | TGTGCCAGCAGCTTGTTCAGCGGGATGAATGAGCAGTTCTTC | TRBD2 | TRBJ2-1 | TRBV7-2 | NA
CASSLGGPGGETQYF | TGCGCCAGCAGCTTGGGCGGGCCTGGTGGAGAGACCCAGTACTTC | NA | TRBJ2-5 | TRBV5-1 | NA
CASSLAGSNEKLFF | TGTGCCAGCAGCTTGGCCGGGAGTAATGAAAAACTGTTTTTT | NA | TRBJ1-4 | TRBV7-2 | few